These 9 T cell receptor beta chains share one sample of origin, sequenced in a study of blood T cells in healthy people across ages. The second PCR ran about 6 to 11 cycles with a sample-barcoded 5' primer and J-beta primers. TCRdb re-derived calls from the 5' RACE reads in MiXCR, one entry per CDR3 protein. The sample carries fewer than 800,000 distinct CDR3 sequences, roughly 25% recorded once. This same sample was also part of a study on T cells of mothers and their children.

Sequencing was performed on blood. The receptors here all came from a boy younger than 18 in good health.

In its sample, this clonotype was seen a few times. This chain uses TRBV29-1 with TRBJ2-3, with D possibly being TRBD1 or TRBD2 (5 bases each). This CDR3 is 15 amino acids long. Per germline, CDR1 SQVTM and CDR2 ANQGSEA. Between the trimmed V and J ends, which lost 8 bases and 0 bases, there was a span of 18 bases. DNA of the CDR3: TGCAGCACCCTTGGGACCCTGGTGAGCACAGATACGCAGTATTTT. It encodes CSTLGTLVSTDTQYF.

In this sample, this clonotype turned up a few times. The V call is TRBV5-1, the J call TRBJ2-3; perhaps TRBD2 as D (7 bases). There are 14 residues in the CDR3. Germline assignment: CDR1 SGHRS and CDR2 YFSETQ. With 3 bases removed from V and 4 bases from J, the gap between germline ends came to 12 bases. The CDR3 sequence: CASSWGGEADTQYF. CDR3 coding DNA: TGCGCCAGCAGCTGGGGGGGCGAAGCAGATACGCAGTATTTT.

This chain links TRBV11-1 with TRBJ1-1; D not resolved. Germline values: CDR1 SGHAT, CDR2 FQDESV (reference sequence). Trimming took 5 bases from V and 0 from J, leaving 13 bases between them. This CDR3 has 15 amino acids. CDR3 nucleotide sequence: TGTGCCAGCAGCGCAGACGGCAGATTGAACACTGAAGCTTTCTTT. It codes for CASSADGRLNTEAFF.

This clonotype has a handful of counts. The chain is built from TRBV5-1 and TRBJ2-7; D not certain. Germline values: CDR1 SGHRS, CDR2 YFSETQ. The CDR3 totals 15 residues. The germline V and J ends were trimmed by 0 bases and 0 bases, with 10 bases remaining between them. CDR3 coding DNA: TGCGCCAGCAGCTTGGATGGCTTTAGCTCCTACGAGCAGTACTTC. Protein sequence: CASSLDGFSSYEQYF.

This rearrangement joins TRBV20-1 to TRBJ2-3; 7 nucleotides line up with TRBD1. Germline V lookup: CDR1 DFQATT, CDR2 SNEGSKA (reference sequence). This CDR3 region has 15 residues. With 0 bases clipped from V and 0 bases from J, the junction kept 3 bases outside the gene matches. As DNA, the CDR3 is TGCAGTGCTAGAGAAGGGGGCCAGAGCACAGATACGCAGTATTTT. This codes for CSAREGGQSTDTQYF.

This rearrangement joins TRBV4-3 to TRBJ1-2, with a possible D match to TRBD1 (5 bases). V was cut by 0 bases and J by 6 bases, with 14 bases left in between. CDR3 size: 15 residues. Per the germline V gene, CDR1 is LGHNA and CDR2 is YSLEER. CDR3 amino acids: CASSQESTGKNGYTF. CDR3 DNA: TGCGCCAGCAGCCAAGAATCAACAGGAAAGAATGGCTACACCTTC.

This clonotype was observed a handful of times. V usage is TRBV12-3 or TRBV12-4 and J usage is TRBJ2-1; 10 bases are a match to TRBD2. V shed 5 bases and J 8 bases; nucleotides not matched to a gene: 6. The CDR3 consists of 14 residues. The CDR3 sequence is CASSAIGTSDEQFF. CDR3 DNA: TGTGCCAGCAGTGCGATTGGGACTAGCGATGAGCAGTTCTTC.

This clonotype was seen a few times. The chain uses TRBV20-1 and TRBJ1-5, with D tentatively TRBD1 (5 bases). Trimming cost V 1 base and J 3 bases, with 7 bases left between them. Germline CDR1 is DFQATT and CDR2 is SNEGSKA (reference sequence). The CDR3 is 13 residues long. The CDR3 region is CSARAGANQPQHF. The CDR3 nucleotides read TGCAGTGCTAGAGCCGGGGCCAATCAGCCCCAGCATTTT.

This chain connects TRBV6-2 or TRBV6-3 to TRBJ2-4; weak D call: TRBD1 (6 bases). Per the germline V gene, CDR1 is MNHEY and CDR2 is SVGEGT. There are 12 residues in the CDR3. Deletions cut 6 bases from V and 12 bases from J, with 15 bases between. CDR3 residues: CASSRPGVAQYF. CDR3 nucleotide sequence: TGTGCCAGCAGCCGACCAGGGGTGGCTCAGTACTTC.